The 15 T cell receptor beta chains below were found in one sample sequenced in a study of neurological immune-mediated disorders. Using its own MiXCR run on the 5' RACE reads, TCRdb lists one record per CDR3 protein. The data contain 20,000 to 25,000 distinct CDR3 sequences, 6.5% to 8.5% of them singletons. Sequencing input: PBMCs. The receptors come from a woman in her thirties or forties in good health.

This clonotype is medium-sized (0.01 to 0.1%) within its sample. The V call is TRBV20-1, the J call TRBJ2-5; TRBD2 is a possible D gene (5 bases). The V end lost 1 base, the J end lost 2 bases, and 11 bases lay between the germline ends. The length of the CDR3 is 14 residues. Per the germline V gene, CDR1 is DFQATT and CDR2 is SNEGSKA (reference sequence). The CDR3 bases are TGCAGTGCTAGAGGCCGGGATCCGCAAGAGACCCAGTACTTC. It translates to CSARGRDPQETQYF.

This clonotype was seen ten or more times. This chain joins TRBV6-5 and TRBJ2-7; 7 bases match TRBD1. The CDR3 totals 16 residues. The ends lost 0 bases at V and 3 bases at J; junction bases unmatched: 8. Per germline, CDR1 MNHEY and CDR2 SVGAGI. CDR3 DNA sequence: TGTGCCAGCAGTTACTCGAATCCGGGACAGTACTACGAGCAGTACTTC. Its protein product is CASSYSNPGQYYEQYF.

This clonotype was detected only a few times. The chain combines TRBV18 with TRBJ1-2, with a weak D call TRBD1 (6 bases). The germline gives CDR1 KGHSH, CDR2 LQKENI. CDR3 length: 15 amino acids. Trimming removed 3 bases at V and 4 bases at J, with 15 bases between. The CDR3 DNA reads TGTGCCAGCTCACCTGCCACAGGGCCTAGCTATGGCTACACCTTC. It encodes CASSPATGPSYGYTF.

In this sample, this clonotype turned up many times. The V gene is TRBV7-9, the J gene TRBJ2-1; D is ambiguous. Looked up from germline, CDR1 is SEHNR and CDR2 is FQNEAQ (reference sequence). The CDR3 is 15 amino acids. V lost 1 base, J lost 0 bases, and 7 bases lay in between. The CDR3 reads CASSLVSDSYNEQFF. For the CDR3, the DNA is TGTGCCAGCAGCTTAGTTTCGGACTCCTACAATGAGCAGTTCTTC.

At least ten counts were recorded for this clonotype. The chain recombines TRBV7-9 with TRBJ2-5; D uncertain. V gave up 4 bases and J gave up 4 bases, with 13 bases separating them. The V gene's germline CDR1 is SEHNR and CDR2 FQNEAQ (reference sequence). The CDR3 contains 14 residues. The CDR3 DNA reads as TGTGCCAGCAGCTCGACTCGTCGGCGAGAGACCCAGTACTTC. As protein: CASSSTRRRETQYF.

This clonotype was counted ten times or more. The DNA is omitted, as the CDR3 cannot be located on it reliably, and the CDR3 follows TCRdb's listing. This chain connects TRBV7-8 to TRBJ1-2; TRBD1 is the table's D call and was not checked against the DNA. The CDR3 length equals 15 residues, ends included. Germline V CDR1 and CDR2: SGHVS, FQNEAQ. CDR3 loop: CASSPVFWQGSGYTF.

This clonotype was detected ten times or more. The CDR3: CATNRDSVGEQYF. The DNA for the CDR3 is TGTGCCACAAACCGCGATTCCGTTGGCGAGCAGTACTTC. The V gene is TRBV10-3, the J gene TRBJ2-7; no definite D call. The germline V gene has CDR1 ENHRY and CDR2 SYGVKD. The ends were cut back, 10 bases at V and 6 bases at J, with 19 bases in the middle. This CDR3 region has 13 residues.

Ten or more counts support this clonotype. The chain combines TRBV12-3 or TRBV12-4 with TRBJ2-3, with D hard to call. V was trimmed by 5 bases and J by 0 bases, leaving 9 bases between them. This CDR3 has 14 amino acids. The CDR3 coding sequence is TGTGCCAGCAGTGACTCACTCAGCACAGATACGCAGTATTTT. This encodes CASSDSLSTDTQYF.

The table lists this clonotype with many counts. The CDR3 coding sequence is TGTGCCAGCAGCCCGGGACTAGCGGGAGTTAACGAGCAGTACTTC. Its protein is CASSPGLAGVNEQYF. V gene TRBV5-6 combines with J gene TRBJ2-7; 14 positions agree with TRBD2. Trimming removed 4 bases from V and 5 bases from J; junction bases left unmatched: 5. The germline CDR1 and CDR2 sequences are SGHDT and YYEEEE. The CDR3 runs 15 residues. The whole variable domain, filled in from reference TRBV5-6 and TRBJ2-7, reads DAGVTQSPTHLIKTRGQQVTLRCSPKSGHDTVSWYQQALGQGPQFIFQYYEEEERQRGNFPDRFSGHQFPNYSSELNVNALLLGDSALYLCASSPGLAGVNEQYFGPGTRLTVT.

This clonotype was observed many times. The V call is TRBV20-1, the J call TRBJ1-1; D might be TRBD1 (5 bases). The V gene's germline CDR1 is DFQATT and CDR2 SNEGSKA (reference sequence). This CDR3 region has 14 residues. V was shortened by 0 bases and J by 6 bases, with 14 bases between the two germline ends. CDR3 loop: CSARDTQGGAEAFF. The CDR3 bases are TGCAGTGCTAGAGATACCCAGGGAGGCGCTGAAGCTTTCTTT.

In this sample, this clonotype turned up many times. The chain carries TRBV27 and TRBJ2-2; 7 nucleotides agree with TRBD1. CDR3 length: 15 amino acids. Germline CDR1 is MNHEY and CDR2 is SMNVEV (reference sequence). V was clipped by 8 bases and J by 2 bases; unmatched bases: 8. The CDR3 DNA sequence: TGTGCCAGCCGAAGACAGGGTGGAAACACCGGGGAGCTGTTTTTT. Its translation: CASRRQGGNTGELFF.

In its sample, this clonotype was seen many times. The rearrangement uses TRBV12-3 or TRBV12-4 and TRBJ1-5, with TRBD1 as a possible D gene (5 bases). This CDR3 has 17 amino acids. V dropped 5 bases and J dropped 2 bases, with 19 bases sitting between them. The CDR3 sequence: CASSPILVQGCNQPQHF. DNA of the CDR3: TGTGCCAGCAGTCCCATCCTTGTTCAGGGATGCAATCAGCCCCAGCATTTT.

This clonotype was recorded many times. The chain recombines TRBV20-1 with TRBJ2-5; TRBD1 is a possible D gene (7 bases). The V gene's germline CDR1 is DFQATT and CDR2 SNEGSKA (reference sequence). The V end lost 5 bases, the J end lost 3 bases, and 19 bases lay between the germline ends. This CDR3 contains 15 residues. CDR3 in DNA: TGCAGTGCTGAGAGAGGAGGGGGCGGGAAAGAGACCCAGTACTTC. Protein sequence: CSAERGGGGKETQYF.

This clonotype was seen repeatedly, ten times or more. The genes are TRBV20-1 and TRBJ2-6, with 9 bases that match TRBD1. Germline values: CDR1 DFQATT, CDR2 SNEGSKA (reference sequence). Trimming removed 1 base from V and 2 bases from J; junction bases left unmatched: 3. This CDR3 comprises 16 residues. CDR3 protein: CSARGQGETGANVLTF. The CDR3 coding sequence is TGCAGTGCTAGAGGACAGGGGGAAACTGGGGCCAACGTCCTGACTTTC.

CDR3 DNA sequence: TGTGCCAGCAGCCAAGAACAACCTCGGAACACCGGGGAGCTGTTTTTT. Encoded protein: CASSQEQPRNTGELFF. This chain connects TRBV14 to TRBJ2-2; D not certain. Germline CDR1 is SGHDN and CDR2 is FVKESK. The CDR3 length is 16 residues. V was cut by 0 bases and J by 1 base, with 9 bases left in between.